These T cell receptor beta chains were read from a single sample in a study of Graves' ophthalmopathy and Graves' hyperthyroidism. TCRdb re-called the multiplex PCR reads with MiXCR, one entry per CDR3 protein. The sample has a few hundred thousand distinct CDR3 sequences; 15% are singletons. The sample was peripheral blood. The receptors come from a woman aged 18 to 35 with stable Graves' hyperthyroidism. Both conserved end residues are part of each CDR3. A D gene is named only where the DNA matches it firmly. Clone size is shown for a subset of rows, as once, few, many or a class of expanded clone.

TRBJ2-2 | many | TRBV24-1 | TRBD2 | TGTGCCACCAAACGGGGGGGCAAGACCGGGGAGCTGTTTTTT | CATKRGGKTGELFF
TRBJ1-2 | many | TRBV9 | NA | TGTGCCAGCAGCTCTGAACGGAGTGACGGCTACACCTTC | CASSSERSDGYTF
TRBJ2-7 | many | TRBV12-3/TRBV12-4 | NA | TGTGCCAGCAGTCCGGAGCCCGAGGGGAAATGGTACTTC | CASSPEPEGKWYF
TRBJ1-6 | NA | TRBV6-2/TRBV6-3 | TRBD1 | TGTGCCAGCAGTTACTCCCTGACAGGGGCATATTCACCCCTCCACTTT | CASSYSLTGAYSPLHF
TRBJ1-2 | many | TRBV9 | TRBD1 | TGTGCCAGCAGCGTAGCAGGGGGTGGCTACACCTTC | CASSVAGGGYTF
TRBJ2-7 | NA | TRBV20-1 | NA | TGCAGTGCTAGCCCCCGCGGACCTGACTACGAGCAGTACTTC | CSASPRGPDYEQYF
TRBJ2-7 | many | TRBV11-2 | TRBD2 | TGTGCCAGCAGCCGTACGGGGGGGCAGCTGAGCGAGCAGTACTTC | CASSRTGGQLSEQYF
TRBJ2-5 | many | TRBV6-5 | TRBD2 | TGTGCCACCCTAGCGGGCTACCAAGAGACCCAGTACTTC | CATLAGYQETQYF
TRBJ2-5 | many | TRBV9 | NA | TGTGCCAGCAGCGCCGCCCCCGAGGAGACCCAGTACTTC | CASSAAPEETQYF
TRBJ1-2 | many | TRBV5-1 | TRBD1 | TGCGCCAGCAGCTTGGGACAGGGGATCCCTAACTATGGCTACACCTTC | CASSLGQGIPNYGYTF